These 12 T cell receptor beta chains were sequenced from one sample in a study of T cell repertoires in cytomegalovirus infection. TCRdb re-analysed the reads in MiXCR, keeping a single row per CDR3 protein. The repertoire holds around 490,000 distinct CDR3 sequences, around 27% seen once, with about 12% in the top ten. Sequenced sample: PBMCs. All receptors come from a human donor in good health (CMV status not recorded). Some clones in this sample may be carry-over from other donors' samples.

This clonotype is a singleton in its sample. The V gene is TRBV20-1, the J gene TRBJ2-1, with TRBD2 matching over 11 bases. The CDR3 runs 17 residues. J gave up 4 bases and V 0 bases, and 8 bases lay outside the gene matches. Per germline, CDR1 DFQATT and CDR2 SNEGSKA (reference sequence). The CDR3 DNA is TGCAGTGCTAGAGATCCCTCGGGGACTAGCGGTTACAATGAGCAGTTCTTC. This sequence encodes CSARDPSGTSGYNEQFF.

This clonotype was seen a handful of times. The chain uses TRBV12-3 or TRBV12-4 and TRBJ2-1, with D hard to call. The V end lost 3 bases, the J end lost 5 bases, and 5 bases lay between the germline ends. CDR3 length: 12 residues. CDR3 region: CASSLVNNEQFF. The DNA of the CDR3 is TGTGCCAGCAGTTTGGTGAACAATGAGCAGTTCTTC.

This clonotype was picked up many times. The chain employs TRBV7-2 and TRBJ2-7; 8 positions match TRBD2. Losses at the gene ends were 1 base for V and 3 bases for J; bases not matched to a gene: 5. The CDR3 runs 15 residues. Germline V gene data show CDR1 as SGHTA and CDR2 as FQGNSA. CDR3 DNA sequence: TGTGCCAGCAGCTTAGTTCCAGCGGGAGACTACGAGCAGTACTTC. As protein: CASSLVPAGDYEQYF.

This clonotype occurred a few times. The chain employs TRBV12-3 or TRBV12-4 and TRBJ2-1; D not resolved. The CDR3 consists of 15 residues. V lost 1 base and J 8 bases, leaving 15 bases between the germline ends. The CDR3 sequence: CASSLGPSEHYEQFF. CDR3 sequence (DNA): TGTGCCAGCAGTTTAGGCCCAAGCGAGCACTATGAGCAGTTCTTC.

Comments on this clonotype: It may be a read error: a sequence one base away is much more abundant. This chain uses TRBV7-2 with TRBJ2-2; the D gene is possibly TRBD2 (5 bases). This CDR3 is 15 amino acids long. Germline V gene lookup returns CDR1 SGHTA and CDR2 FQGNSA. The CDR3 DNA reads TGTGCCAGCAGCTTAGCGGTTACGAACACCGGGGAGCTGTCTTTT. It is translated as CASSLAVTNTGELSF.

This clonotype was counted a few times. The chain joins TRBV6-5 to TRBJ2-7; TRBD1 agrees at 10 bases. Losses at the gene ends were 4 bases for V and 3 bases for J; bases not matched to a gene: 6. Germline lookup yields CDR1 MNHEY and CDR2 SVGAGI. The CDR3 contains 15 residues. CDR3 sequence reads: CASSSDRGYLYEQYF. The CDR3 nucleotides are TGTGCCAGCAGTTCGGACAGGGGGTACCTCTACGAGCAGTACTTC.

V usage is TRBV29-1 and J usage is TRBJ2-3; the D is unclear. Between the trimmed V and J ends, which lost 2 bases and 3 bases, there was a span of 3 bases. Looked up from germline, CDR1 is SQVTM and CDR2 is ANQGSEA. This CDR3 is 11 amino acids long. CDR3 coding DNA: TGCAGCGTTGAACATACAGATACGCAGTATTTT. It yields the protein CSVEHTDTQYF.

The rearrangement links TRBV3-1 to TRBJ2-7, with 10 positions matching TRBD1. CDR1 and CDR2 from the germline V gene are LGHDT and YNNKEL (reference sequence). CDR3 size: 16 residues. Germline trimming cut 0 bases from V and 2 bases from J; bases unmatched to any gene: 4. In nucleotides, the CDR3 is TGTGCCAGCAGCCAAGAGGACAGGGGGTGCACCTACGAGCAGTACGTC. Its protein is CASSQEDRGCTYEQYV.

This clonotype was observed at least ten times. This chain links TRBV7-9 with TRBJ1-1; D possibly corresponds to TRBD1 (5 bases). The germline gives CDR1 SEHNR, CDR2 FQNEAQ (reference sequence). The CDR3 runs 17 residues. Trimming took off 1 base at V and 5 bases at J, with 20 bases between the two ends. The CDR3 loop reads CASSLGGGGRGGTEAFF. The DNA for the CDR3 is TGTGCCAGCAGCTTAGGTGGGGGTGGGAGGGGTGGGACTGAAGCTTTCTTT.

V usage is TRBV30 and J usage is TRBJ1-2, with D maybe TRBD1 (6 bases). V dropped 3 bases and J dropped 8 bases, with 16 bases sitting between them. The CDR3 totals 13 residues. Looked up from germline, CDR1 is GTSNPN and CDR2 is SVGIG (reference sequence). CDR3 DNA sequence: TGTGCCTGGAGAGACAGGATCTATGGAGGCTACACCTTC. Translated, it gives CAWRDRIYGGYTF.

As concerns this clonotype: A much larger clone lies a single base off, so this may be a read error. The chain recombines TRBV7-9 with TRBJ2-2; no clear D. Trimming took off 1 base at V and 0 bases at J, with 9 bases between the two ends. The CDR3 loop spans 16 amino acids. Germline CDR1 reads SEHNR; CDR2 reads FQNEAQ (reference sequence). CDR3 region: CASSLGVSSNTGELFF. In DNA form, the CDR3 reads TGTGCCAGCAGCTTAGGGGTCAGCTCGAACACCGGGGAGCTGTTTTTT.

The chain is built from TRBV20-1 and TRBJ2-4, with TRBD2 matching 11 bases. Trimming took 6 bases from V and 9 from J; bases not matched to a gene: 7. The germline gives CDR1 DFQATT, CDR2 SNEGSKA (reference sequence). The CDR3 has 13 residues. The CDR3 here is CSASRLAGSIQYF. The CDR3, as DNA: TGCAGTGCGAGTAGACTAGCGGGAAGCATTCAGTACTTC.